This T cell receptor beta chain appears in the sequencing data of a study of blood T cell repertoires in COVID-19. Study details: Donors in the United States, Italy and Spain gave samples during acute or convalescent COVID-19. In each case, the material was cDNA or gDNA derived from T cells, B-cell-depleted T cells, or PBMCs.

This clone was found once. V lost 4 bases, J lost 3 bases, and 7 bases lay in between. The CDR3 covers 13 residues. Germline V lookup: CDR1 LGHDT, CDR2 YNNKEL (reference sequence). In the original analysis: It was from reference gene primer amplification that nucleated cell counts were estimated. Repertoires were generated with immunoSEQ multiplex PCR, while TCRdb's copy carries only in-frame clones and drops some. That table supplies the V and J calls and clone size; D and trimming were determined from the DNA. The repertoire holds around 250,000 clones, over 75% seen once, with 7.5% to 9% in the top ten.

Sequenced sample: peripheral blood. J is TRBJ1-5 and V is TRBV3-1 (or the pseudogene TRBV3-2), with no clear D. This clonotype was obtained from a human donor in a cohort sampled during active COVID-19. The CDR3 DNA is TGTGCCAGCAGCCCCCAGTACAATCAGCCCCAGCATTTT. This encodes CASSPQYNQPQHF.